A single sample gave rise to the 14 T cell receptor beta chains below, sequenced in a study of neurological immune-mediated disorders. TCRdb re-analysed the 5' RACE reads in MiXCR, keeping a single row per CDR3 protein. The table shows under 75,000 distinct CDR3 sequences, with roughly 5.6% occurring only once. Sequencing used PBMCs. The source of these receptors is a human donor with multiple sclerosis. The donor label of this sample is uncertain.

This clonotype was seen repeatedly, ten times or more. This chain uses TRBV20-1 with TRBJ1-2, with TRBD1 as a possible D gene (6 bases). The germline V and J ends were trimmed by 6 bases and 5 bases, with 16 bases remaining between them. This CDR3 has 13 residues. CDR1 is DFQATT and CDR2 is SNEGSKA in the germline V gene (reference sequence). CDR3 in DNA: TGCAGTGCCCCTGACCAGGGGCTTTATGGCTACACCTTC. It specifies CSAPDQGLYGYTF.

This clonotype was seen only a few times. The V and J genes are TRBV29-1 and TRBJ1-2; 7 bases fit TRBD1. This CDR3 contains 11 residues. V was clipped by 6 bases and J by 6 bases; unmatched bases: 4. Germline lookup yields CDR1 SQVTM and CDR2 ANQGSEA. The CDR3 sequence is CSVTGRDGYTF. In DNA form, the CDR3 reads TGCAGCGTGACAGGGAGGGATGGCTACACCTTC.

This clonotype showed up many times. The rearrangement joins TRBV5-1 to TRBJ1-1; possible D gene TRBD1, 5 bases. There are 14 residues in the CDR3. The V end was cut by 1 base, the J end by 0 bases, with 7 bases between. Germline values: CDR1 SGHRS, CDR2 YFSETQ. The CDR3 bases are TGCGCCAGCAGCTTGCAGGGAATGAACACTGAAGCTTTCTTT. Encoded protein: CASSLQGMNTEAFF.

This clonotype appeared many times. The rearrangement links TRBV3-1 to TRBJ1-3; D is uncertain. The CDR3 totals 16 residues. V was clipped by 2 bases and J by 5 bases, with 16 bases between them. Germline lookup yields CDR1 LGHDT and CDR2 YNNKEL (reference sequence). Here the CDR3 DNA reads TGTGCCAGCAGCCAACCTTCTTCGGACGGAAGAAACACCATATATTTT. It specifies CASSQPSSDGRNTIYF.

The sample holds many counts of this clonotype. The gene calls are TRBV27 and TRBJ2-7; 7 positions agree with TRBD1. Germline V gives CDR1 MNHEY, CDR2 SMNVEV (reference sequence). The CDR3 contains 14 residues. The V and J ends lost 6 bases and 0 bases, in that order; junction bases with no gene match: 5. DNA of the CDR3: TGTGCCAGCAGGAGGGGGCTCCCCTCCTACGAGCAGTACTTC. It specifies CASRRGLPSYEQYF.

In its sample, this clonotype was seen many times. The chain is built from TRBV7-2 and TRBJ2-3, with TRBD2 as a possible D gene (6 bases). CDR3 length equals 16 residues. The ends were cut back, 2 bases at V and 6 bases at J, with 18 bases in the middle. Germline CDR1 SGHTA, CDR2 FQGNSA. CDR3 nucleotide sequence: TGTGCCAGCAGCTTATGGGTCAGGGCGGGAAAGGATACGCAGTATTTT. It specifies CASSLWVRAGKDTQYF. The full variable domain, its missing parts supplied by reference TRBV7-2 and TRBJ2-3, is GAGVSQSPSNKVTEKGKDVELRCDPISGHTALYWYRQSLGQGLEFLIYFQGNSAPDKSGLPSDRFSAERTGGSVSTLTIQRTQQEDSAVYLCASSLWVRAGKDTQYFGPGTRLTVL.

Ten or more counts support this clonotype. This chain connects TRBV5-1 to TRBJ2-7; D gene uncertain. CDR3 length: 12 amino acids. Per germline, CDR1 SGHRS and CDR2 YFSETQ. Trimming took off 6 bases at V and 0 bases at J, with 7 bases between the two ends. CDR3 protein: CASKTNSYEQYF. The DNA for the CDR3 is TGCGCCAGCAAGACCAACTCCTACGAGCAGTACTTC. Full variable domain (remainder filled in from reference TRBV5-1 and TRBJ2-7): KAGVTQTPRYLIKTRGQQVTLSCSPISGHRSVSWYQQTPGQGLQFLFEYFSETQRNKGNFPGRFSGRQFSNSRSEMNVSTLELGDSALYLCASKTNSYEQYFGPGTRLTVT.

The sample holds many counts of this clonotype. This chain links TRBV5-1 with TRBJ2-3, with D possibly matching TRBD1 (6 bases). CDR3 length: 16 residues. CDR1 and CDR2 from the germline V gene are SGHRS and YFSETQ. V was trimmed by 2 bases and J by 0 bases, leaving 13 bases between them. CDR3 DNA sequence: TGCGCCAGCAGCTTCTCGGGACATACTAGCACAGATACGCAGTATTTT. Protein product: CASSFSGHTSTDTQYF.

This clonotype has just a few counts. The rearrangement joins TRBV2 to TRBJ1-6; D perhaps matches TRBD1 (5 bases). Trimming took off 3 bases at V and 10 bases at J, with 10 bases between the two ends. The CDR3 is 13 residues long. Germline CDR1 and CDR2: SNHLY and FYNNEI. The CDR3 here is CASSEGVESPLHF. The CDR3 coding sequence is TGTGCCAGCAGTGAGGGGGTTGAATCACCCCTCCACTTT. Looking up the rest from reference TRBV2 and TRBJ1-6 gives the full variable domain: EPEVTQTPSHQVTQMGQEVILRCVPISNHLYFYWYRQILGQKVEFLVSFYNNEISEKSEIFDDQFSVERPDGSNFTLKIRSTKLEDSAMYFCASSEGVESPLHFGNGTRLTVT.

This clonotype was recorded at least ten times. The chain carries TRBV5-1 and TRBJ1-1; TRBD1 matches at 8 bases. CDR3 size: 15 residues. The trim removed 4 bases at V and 4 bases at J, leaving 9 bases unmatched. From germline, CDR1 is SGHRS and CDR2 YFSETQ. The CDR3 region is CASSTREQGGTEAFF. The CDR3 bases are TGCGCCAGCAGCACGAGGGAACAGGGGGGCACTGAAGCTTTCTTT.

This clonotype was seen ten or more times. V and J are TRBV5-1 and TRBJ1-1, with no clear D. CDR1 and CDR2 (germline): SGHRS, YFSETQ. With 2 bases removed from V and 6 bases from J, the gap between germline ends came to 20 bases. The CDR3 is 16 amino acids. The CDR3 DNA reads as TGCGCCAGCAGCTTTTTCCTGACTGGGGAACGCGCTGAAGCTTTCTTT. Translated: CASSFFLTGERAEAFF. Filled out from reference TRBV5-1 and TRBJ1-1, the complete variable domain reads KAGVTQTPRYLIKTRGQQVTLSCSPISGHRSVSWYQQTPGQGLQFLFEYFSETQRNKGNFPGRFSGRQFSNSRSEMNVSTLELGDSALYLCASSFFLTGERAEAFFGQGTRLTVV.

This clonotype has a handful of counts. This chain joins TRBV14 and TRBJ1-6, with 9 bases identical to TRBD1. Per the germline V gene, CDR1 is SGHDN and CDR2 is FVKESK. The junction had 12 bases not matched to a gene; V was cut back by 9 bases and J by 6 bases. This CDR3 comprises 16 residues. In DNA, the CDR3 is TGTGCCAGTCCCGGGACAGGGACCTTTTTTAATTCACCCCTCCACTTT. This codes for CASPGTGTFFNSPLHF. Combining the CDR3 with reference TRBV14 and TRBJ1-6 gives the whole variable domain EAGVTQFPSHSVIEKGQTVTLRCDPISGHDNLYWYRRVMGKEIKFLLHFVKESKQDESGMPNNRFLAERTGGTYSTLKVQPAELEDSGVYFCASPGTGTFFNSPLHFGNGTRLTVT.

This clonotype was seen repeatedly, ten times or more. This chain connects TRBV29-1 to TRBJ1-2; D gene unclear. The CDR3 runs 12 residues. V was pared by 6 bases and J by 4 bases, with 12 bases between. Germline V gives CDR1 SQVTM, CDR2 ANQGSEA. CDR3 sequence (DNA): TGCAGCGTCTCCGATGGTGGCTATGGCTACACCTTC. This sequence encodes CSVSDGGYGYTF.

In its sample, this clonotype was seen many times. The chain couples TRBV30 to TRBJ1-2; a possible D gene is TRBD1 (6 bases). The CDR3 spans 14 residues. CDR1 is GTSNPN and CDR2 is SVGIG in the germline V gene (reference sequence). With 3 bases removed from V and 4 bases from J, the gap between germline ends came to 15 bases. The CDR3 sequence is CAWRWGRGSYGYTF. The CDR3 coding sequence is TGTGCCTGGAGGTGGGGGCGAGGAAGCTATGGCTACACCTTC.